Below are 27 T cell receptor beta chains sequenced from a single sample in a study of blood T cells in healthy people across ages. Primed by a sample-barcoded 5' primer and a J-beta primer mix, a second PCR proceeded for roughly 6 to 12 cycles. TCRdb redid the calling of the 5' RACE reads with MiXCR, one entry per CDR3 protein. Of some 1.1 million distinct CDR3 sequences in the sample, around two fifths were seen once. The sample consisted of blood. These TCRs come from a man younger than 35 in good health.

This clonotype turned up a few times. The rearrangement links TRBV9 to TRBJ1-1, with D perhaps TRBD1 (6 bases). CDR3 length: 14 residues. Between the trimmed V and J ends, which lost 4 bases and 4 bases, there was a span of 14 bases. Germline V gene sequence: CDR1 SGDLS, CDR2 YYNGEE. The CDR3 region has the DNA TGTGCCAGCAGCTTACGGACAGCGAGCACTGAAGCTTTCTTT. This encodes CASSLRTASTEAFF.

This CDR3 is CATRQGKIANEKLFF. In nucleotides, the CDR3 is TGTGCCACTCGACAGGGAAAAATAGCTAATGAAAAACTGTTTTTT. The V call is TRBV27, the J call TRBJ1-4; 7 bases match TRBD1. J gave up 3 bases and V 10 bases, and 11 bases lay outside the gene matches. CDR1 and CDR2 (germline): MNHEY, SMNVEV (reference sequence). This CDR3 contains 15 residues.

J is TRBJ1-4 and V is TRBV3-1, with 7 bases lining up with TRBD1. J was trimmed by 8 bases and V by 0 bases; bases with no gene match: 6. This CDR3 spans 15 amino acids. The germline CDR1 and CDR2 sequences are LGHDT and YNNKEL (reference sequence). The CDR3 nucleotides read TGTGCCAGCAGCCAAGATATAGGGGGCAACGAAAAACTGTTTTTT. Translated, it gives CASSQDIGGNEKLFF.

This clonotype was detected only a few times. V is TRBV20-1 and J is TRBJ1-5, with 10 bases lining up with TRBD1. After removal of 1 base from V and 6 bases from J, the junction contained 6 bases not matched to a gene. From germline, CDR1 is DFQATT and CDR2 SNEGSKA (reference sequence). The CDR3 is 15 residues long. The CDR3 coding sequence is TGCAGTGCTAGAGTACCGGGACAGGGGACTCAGCCCCAGCATTTT. This sequence encodes CSARVPGQGTQPQHF.

The rearrangement uses TRBV12-5 and TRBJ2-3; tentatively, D is TRBD1 (5 bases). The V gene lost 6 bases and the J gene lost 0 bases, with 13 bases spanning the gap. The CDR3 length is 15 residues. The germline CDR1 and CDR2 sequences are LGHNT and FRNRAP. CDR3 DNA sequence: TGTGCTAGTGGCCTAGGGGATTATAGCACAGATACGCAGTATTTT. The encoded protein is CASGLGDYSTDTQYF.

The chain combines TRBV6-6 with TRBJ1-1; tentatively, D is TRBD1 (6 bases). CDR1 is MNHNY, CDR2 SVGAGI, per germline (reference sequence). V was clipped by 6 bases and J by 4 bases, with 18 bases between them. The CDR3 extends over 15 amino acids. Here the CDR3 reads CASSRHGGAGTEAFF. CDR3 DNA: TGTGCCAGCAGCCGCCACGGGGGGGCTGGCACTGAAGCTTTCTTT.

The rearrangement joins TRBV20-1 to TRBJ2-3, with TRBD1 matching 7 bases. Germline V gene data show CDR1 as DFQATT and CDR2 as SNEGSKA (reference sequence). With 1 base clipped from V and 3 bases from J, the junction kept 10 bases outside the gene matches. CDR3 length: 16 residues. The CDR3: CSARVLTGERTDTQYF. CDR3 coding DNA: TGCAGTGCTAGAGTCTTAACAGGGGAGAGAACAGATACGCAGTATTTT.

Written as DNA, the CDR3 is TGCAGCGTTGTGACAGGGACGAGGGACGAGCAGTACTTC. Residues: CSVVTGTRDEQYF. The chain joins TRBV29-1 to TRBJ2-5; 7 bases align to TRBD1. The J call may be faulty, since TRBJ2-7 better matches the DNA end. Germline CDR1 is SQVTM and CDR2 is ANQGSEA. This CDR3 comprises 13 residues.

The rearrangement links TRBV5-4 to TRBJ1-2; possibly TRBD1 for D (5 bases). V shed 4 bases and J shed 2 bases, with 12 bases lying between them. This CDR3 contains 14 residues. The germline CDR1 and CDR2 sequences are SGHNT and YYREEE (reference sequence). The CDR3 DNA follows: TGTGCCAGCAGCGCTGCCGGGGGAAACTATGGCTACACCTTC. The encoded protein is CASSAAGGNYGYTF.

J is TRBJ2-2 and V is TRBV20-1; D gene uncertain. CDR1 is DFQATT and CDR2 is SNEGSKA in the germline V gene (reference sequence). The CDR3 has 13 residues. The V end was cut by 0 bases, the J end by 4 bases, with 6 bases between. The CDR3 DNA reads as TGCAGTGCTAGAGATCAGATCACCGGGGAGCTGTTTTTT. Its translation is CSARDQITGELFF.

The sample holds a few counts of this clonotype. This chain joins TRBV29-1 and TRBJ1-2; tentative D call: TRBD1 (5 bases). The germline CDR1 and CDR2 sequences are SQVTM and ANQGSEA. The germline V and J ends were trimmed by 1 base and 0 bases, with 18 bases remaining between them. The CDR3 extends over 17 amino acids. The CDR3 sequence is CSVEGVGDESANYGYTF. The CDR3 coding sequence is TGCAGCGTTGAAGGGGTCGGGGACGAATCAGCTAACTATGGCTACACCTTC.

This clonotype appeared a few times. The chain carries TRBV20-1 and TRBJ2-5, with TRBD2 matching 7 bases. Germline V gene data show CDR1 as DFQATT and CDR2 as SNEGSKA (reference sequence). The V and J ends lost 3 bases and 2 bases, in that order; junction bases with no gene match: 6. This CDR3 has 14 residues. The CDR3 bases are TGCAGTGCTAGCCGGGGGGAAGTTCAAGAGACCCAGTACTTC. It is translated as CSASRGEVQETQYF.

The J gene is TRBJ2-7, the V gene TRBV11-1, with D uncertain. The CDR3 is 15 residues long. Germline assignment: CDR1 SGHAT and CDR2 FQDESV (reference sequence). V gave up 4 bases and J gave up 0 bases, with 13 bases separating them. The CDR3 region has the DNA TGTGCCAGCAGCTATCCCCCCCCCAACTCCTACGAGCAGTACTTC. Protein sequence: CASSYPPPNSYEQYF.

This clonotype was seen only a few times. This rearrangement joins TRBV7-2 to TRBJ2-3; 13 nucleotides align to TRBD2. After removal of 6 bases from V and 4 bases from J, the junction contained 4 bases not matched to a gene. Germline V gives CDR1 SGHTA, CDR2 FQGNSA. This CDR3 contains 15 residues. CDR3 nucleotide sequence: TGTGCCAGCAGGCGACTAGCGGGGGGAGCAGATACGCAGTATTTT. The encoded protein is CASRRLAGGADTQYF.

J is TRBJ1-2 and V is TRBV20-1, with 9 bases that match TRBD1. Germline values: CDR1 DFQATT, CDR2 SNEGSKA (reference sequence). V lost 3 bases to trimming and J lost 3 bases; unmatched junction nucleotides: 2. The CDR3 sequence is 13 residues long. The CDR3 DNA is TGCAGTGCTAGGCACAGGGGGCACTATGGCTACACCTTC. It yields the protein CSARHRGHYGYTF.

This clonotype came up a few times. This sequence joins TRBV25-1 and TRBJ2-7; 8 positions agree with TRBD1. V lost 2 bases to trimming and J lost 2 bases; unmatched junction nucleotides: 5. The CDR3 sequence is 15 residues long. The germline CDR1 and CDR2 sequences are MGHDK and SYGVNS. CDR3 amino acids: CASSEGSGGPYEQYF. Written as DNA, the CDR3 is TGTGCCAGCAGTGAAGGGTCAGGGGGCCCCTACGAGCAGTACTTC.

The rearrangement uses TRBV11-1 and TRBJ1-1; D unresolved. V was shortened by 2 bases and J by 4 bases, with 8 bases between the two germline ends. This CDR3 region has 13 residues. Germline V gene data show CDR1 as SGHAT and CDR2 as FQDESV (reference sequence). CDR3 in DNA: TGTGCCAGCAGCTTACAGGCGGCCACTGAAGCTTTCTTT. Protein product: CASSLQAATEAFF.

This clonotype was observed a handful of times. The rearrangement uses TRBV20-1 and TRBJ2-5, with D hard to call. The DNA end is more similar to TRBJ2-7, so the J call may be wrong. CDR3 length equals 14 residues. Germline lookup yields CDR1 DFQATT and CDR2 SNEGSKA (reference sequence). The CDR3 DNA sequence: TGCAGTGCTAGAGATCTCGGCAGTACCTACGAGCAGTACTTC. Encoded protein: CSARDLGSTYEQYF.

This clonotype has more than one count but fewer than ten. In nucleotides, the CDR3 is TGCAGCGTTGAACTTGCCGACGCCACTACCTATGGCTACACCTTC. This sequence encodes CSVELADATTYGYTF. The rearrangement uses TRBV29-1 and TRBJ1-2; D is uncertain. V lost 2 bases to trimming and J lost 4 bases, with 17 bases between them. The CDR3 is 15 amino acids. The germline gives CDR1 SQVTM, CDR2 ANQGSEA.

This clonotype has just a few counts. The chain carries TRBV20-1 and TRBJ2-1; D unresolved. The V end lost 3 bases, the J end lost 11 bases, and 8 bases lay between the germline ends. Looked up from germline, CDR1 is DFQATT and CDR2 is SNEGSKA (reference sequence). The CDR3 has 10 amino acids. The CDR3 nucleotides are TGCAGTGCTAGTTCGACCCAGCAGTTCTTC. This translates into CSASSTQQFF.

The genes are TRBV9 and TRBJ1-2; TRBD1 might be the D (5 bases). V lost 4 bases, J lost 5 bases, and 21 bases lay in between. Germline lookup yields CDR1 SGDLS and CDR2 YYNGEE. The CDR3 totals 16 residues. The CDR3 nucleotides read TGTGCCAGCAGCTTTAATTGCCGGGGCGGTGTGTATGGCTACACCTTC. This encodes CASSFNCRGGVYGYTF. Combining the CDR3 with reference TRBV9 and TRBJ1-2 gives the whole variable domain DSGVTQTPKHLITATGQRVTLRCSPRSGDLSVYWYQQSLDQGLQFLIQYYNGEERAKGNILERFSAQQFPDLHSELNLSSLELGDSALYFCASSFNCRGGVYGYTFGSGTRLTVV.

This clonotype was counted only a few times. The rearrangement links TRBV7-2 to TRBJ1-6; no clear D. The CDR3 loop spans 13 amino acids. CDR1 is SGHTA, CDR2 FQGNSA, per germline. Trimming stripped 4 bases from V and 8 bases from J, with 9 bases between. For the CDR3, the DNA is TGTGCCAGCAGCTGGCGGACGGATTCACCCCTCCACTTT. Protein: CASSWRTDSPLHF.

V and J are TRBV3-1 and TRBJ2-1; 8 bases align to TRBD2. Judging by the DNA end, TRBJ2-7 fits better; the J call may be wrong. Germline CDR1 and CDR2: LGHDT and YNNKEL (reference sequence). This CDR3 has 17 amino acids. CDR3 sequence reads: CASSQDLGLAGYNEQYF. The CDR3 DNA reads TGTGCCAGCAGCCAAGATCTAGGACTAGCTGGCTACAATGAGCAGTACTTC.

This rearrangement joins TRBV7-2 to TRBJ1-4; D is perhaps TRBD1 (5 bases). CDR1 and CDR2 from the germline V gene are SGHTA and FQGNSA. V dropped 3 bases and J dropped 5 bases, with 10 bases sitting between them. The CDR3 totals 14 residues. CDR3: CASSFGGVNEKLFF. DNA of the CDR3: TGTGCCAGCAGCTTTGGGGGGGTCAATGAAAAACTGTTTTTT.

The rearrangement joins TRBV7-2 to TRBJ2-3, with 9 bases fitting TRBD2. V lost 6 bases, J lost 2 bases, and 12 bases stayed unmatched. The CDR3 consists of 17 residues. CDR1 is SGHTA and CDR2 is FQGNSA in the germline V gene. This chain's CDR3 is CASSLLPSGASTDTQYF. The CDR3 bases are TGTGCCAGCAGTCTCCTCCCTAGCGGGGCGTCCACAGATACGCAGTATTTT.

In this sample, this clonotype turned up a few times. CDR3 DNA sequence: TGTGCCAGCAGTCCGGGGGGAGCCCCAGATACGCAGTATTTT. Translation: CASSPGGAPDTQYF. The chain is built from TRBV3-1 and TRBJ2-3, with 7 bases that match TRBD2. With V trimmed by 6 bases and J by 4 bases, 7 bases remained unmatched. Germline CDR1 reads LGHDT; CDR2 reads YNNKEL (reference sequence). The CDR3 covers 14 residues.

This chain links TRBV20-1 with TRBJ1-1, with TRBD1 matching 9 bases. CDR1 DFQATT and CDR2 SNEGSKA come from the germline V gene (reference sequence). The CDR3 has 12 residues. V lost 7 bases and J lost 5; bases outside the gene matches: 5. In nucleotides, the CDR3 is TGCAGTGGAGGGACAGGGAGGACTGAAGCTTTCTTT. Protein product: CSGGTGRTEAFF.